This TCR beta chain emerged from a study of shared clonotypes between healthy human individuals. The data were produced by immunoSEQ multiplex PCR, yet TCRdb's version contains in-frame clones alone and is incomplete. The data show millions of clones, 95% seen once. This CDR3 is built from 17 residues. This TCR came from a man younger than 30 in good health. Sequences were obtained from naive CD4+ T cells sorted from blood. Subset of the sample: CD45RA+ positively selected. The chain recombines TRBV21-1 with TRBJ1-5; the table's D gene call, TRBD1, was not cross checked with the DNA. TRBV21-1 counts as a pseudogene. This CDR3 is CASSKVAGAYADQPQHF. CDR3 DNA sequence: TGTGCCAGCAGCAAAGTTGCAGGGGCTTACGCGGATCAGCCCCAGCATTTT.